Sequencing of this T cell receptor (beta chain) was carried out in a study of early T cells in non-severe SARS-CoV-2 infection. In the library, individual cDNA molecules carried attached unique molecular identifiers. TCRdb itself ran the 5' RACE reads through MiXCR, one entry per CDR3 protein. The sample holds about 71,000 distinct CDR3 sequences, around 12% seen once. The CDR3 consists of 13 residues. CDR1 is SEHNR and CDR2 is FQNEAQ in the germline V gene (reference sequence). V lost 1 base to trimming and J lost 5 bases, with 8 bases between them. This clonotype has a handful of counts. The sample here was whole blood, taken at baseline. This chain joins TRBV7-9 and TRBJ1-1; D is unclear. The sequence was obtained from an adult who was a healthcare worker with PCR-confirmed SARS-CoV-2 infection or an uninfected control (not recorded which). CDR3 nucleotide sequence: TGTGCCAGCAGCTTAGGGACGGTGACTGAAGCTTTCTTT. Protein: CASSLGTVTEAFF.